One and the same sample provided the 14 T cell receptor beta chains below, sequenced in a study of cytomegalovirus exposure and HLA in healthy donors. 13 Jbeta primers and 60 Vbeta primers were used for the PCR. Sequenced by immunoSEQ multiplex PCR; TCRdb stores in-frame clones only, minus some. The profile shows 73,000 or so clones, 75% to 90% of them singletons. The sequenced sample consisted of PBMCs. These receptors were obtained from a human donor in good health.

Comments on this clone: A read error may account for a junction end that differs from germline. The chain combines TRBV7-9 with TRBJ2-6, with 7 bases aligning to TRBD1. Germline V gene data show CDR1 as SEHNR and CDR2 as FQNEAQ (reference sequence). The CDR3 spans 16 residues. The CDR3 DNA sequence: TGTTCCAGCAGCTCGAGCAGGGGGAGTGGGGCCAACGTCCTGACTTTC. Translated, it gives CSSSSSRGSGANVLTF.

The gene calls are TRBV7-2 and TRBJ2-2; TRBD1 matches 9 bases. V lost 6 bases, J lost 4 bases, and 3 bases stayed unmatched. Per germline, CDR1 SGHTA and CDR2 FQGNSA. The CDR3 is made up of 14 amino acids. The CDR3 loop is CASRYRGLTGELFF. For the CDR3, the DNA is TGTGCCAGCAGATACAGGGGGCTCACCGGGGAGCTGTTTTTT.

The V call is TRBV6-1, the J call TRBJ1-2; 11 bases align to TRBD1. The CDR3 is 14 residues long. Germline V lookup: CDR1 MNHNS, CDR2 SASEGT. The ends lost 5 bases at V and 6 bases at J; junction bases unmatched: 5. CDR3 in DNA: TGTGCCAGCAGTAGGACAGGGGGCTGGGATGGCTACACCTTC. Its translation: CASSRTGGWDGYTF.

The table lists this clone with a few counts. V gene TRBV7-9 combines with J gene TRBJ1-1; D unclear. The CDR3 is 12 residues long. Trimming took off 5 bases at V and 0 bases at J, with 4 bases between the two ends. The germline V gene has CDR1 SEHNR and CDR2 FQNEAQ (reference sequence). The CDR3 sequence is CASSVMNTEAFF. CDR3 bases: TGTGCCAGCAGCGTAATGAACACTGAAGCTTTCTTT. The whole variable domain, filled in from reference TRBV7-9 and TRBJ1-1, reads DTGVSQNPRHKITKRGQNVTFRCDPISEHNRLYWYRQTLGQGPEFLTYFQNEAQLEKSRLLSDRFSAERPKGSFSTLEIQRTEQGDSAMYLCASSVMNTEAFFGQGTRLTVV.

This clone was detected a few times. The gene calls are TRBV4-1 and TRBJ1-2, with 7 bases that match TRBD1. The ends lost 3 bases at V and 3 bases at J; junction bases unmatched: 13. Germline CDR1 reads MGHRA; CDR2 reads YSYEKL. The CDR3 covers 17 residues. CDR3 in amino acids: CASSQTSTGWTDYGYTF. The CDR3 DNA sequence: TGCGCCAGCAGCCAGACATCGACAGGGTGGACGGACTATGGCTACACCTTC.

CDR3 in DNA: TGTGCCAGCAGCTTAGCGGGGGAACCGAACACTGAAGCTTTCTTT. It is translated as CASSLAGEPNTEAFF. The V and J genes are TRBV13 and TRBJ1-1; maybe TRBD1 (5 bases). The V gene's germline CDR1 is PRHDT and CDR2 FYEKMQ (reference sequence). The CDR3 is 15 amino acids. V shed 1 base and J shed 1 base, with 10 bases lying between them.

In its sample, this clone was seen a few times. The V and J genes are TRBV19 and TRBJ1-6; D unresolved. Germline V gene data show CDR1 as LNHDA and CDR2 as SQIVND (reference sequence). Deletions cut 3 bases from V and 7 bases from J, with 13 bases between. CDR3 length equals 15 residues. The CDR3 DNA is TGTGCCAGTAGTATTGGCAATTCCGGGAATTCACCCCTCCACTTT. Translating it yields CASSIGNSGNSPLHF.

The table lists this clone with a few counts. Here the CDR3 reads CASSLLRAGNTIYF. As DNA, the CDR3 is TGTGCCAGCAGCTTGTTGAGGGCAGGAAACACCATATATTTT. The V gene is TRBV5-6, the J gene TRBJ1-3; no firm D call. The V and J ends lost 1 base and 4 bases respectively, with 9 bases between them. Germline-derived CDR1 and CDR2 are SGHDT and YYEEEE. The CDR3 covers 14 residues.

The chain carries TRBV4-1 and TRBJ2-5; D uncertain. The CDR3 runs to 14 residues. V dropped 1 base and J dropped 5 bases, with 11 bases sitting between them. Germline V gene sequence: CDR1 MGHRA, CDR2 YSYEKL. The CDR3 reads CASSQGPERETQYF. The CDR3 DNA sequence: TGCGCCAGCAGCCAAGGACCGGAGCGTGAGACCCAGTACTTC.

The chain links TRBV11-2 to TRBJ2-5, with 8 bases identical to TRBD1. CDR3 length equals 14 residues. Germline loops: CDR1 SGHAT, CDR2 FQNNGV. After removal of 0 bases from V and 5 bases from J, the junction contained 2 bases not matched to a gene. The CDR3 here is CASSLEQGVETQYF. CDR3 nucleotides: TGTGCCAGCAGCTTAGAACAGGGGGTGGAGACCCAGTACTTC.

The chain employs TRBV28 and TRBJ1-1; D gene ambiguous. The CDR3 contains 15 residues. The germline V and J ends were trimmed by 4 bases and 3 bases, with 15 bases remaining between them. CDR1 is MDHEN and CDR2 is SYDVKM in the germline V gene. DNA of the CDR3: TGTGCCAGCAGTTCACCTCCTGCCGGGGACACTGAAGCTTTCTTT. Its translation is CASSSPPAGDTEAFF.

The chain carries TRBV12-5 and TRBJ2-6; TRBD1 matches 8 bases. CDR3 size: 16 residues. Germline V CDR1 and CDR2: LGHNT, FRNRAP. J was trimmed by 0 bases and V by 5 bases; bases with no gene match: 3. The CDR3, as DNA: TGTGCTAGTGGTCCCGGACAGGGCTCTGGGGCCAACGTCCTGACTTTC. Translating gives CASGPGQGSGANVLTF.

The V and J genes are TRBV7-2 and TRBJ2-7; the match to TRBD1 covers 7 bases. Germline CDR1 is SGHTA and CDR2 is FQGNSA. The CDR3 sequence is 13 residues long. V was clipped by 1 base and J by 4 bases; unmatched bases: 1. CDR3 amino acids: CASSLGRGYEQYF. The DNA for the CDR3 is TGTGCCAGCAGCTTAGGCAGGGGGTACGAGCAGTACTTC.

This chain connects TRBV19 to TRBJ2-6; 7 nucleotides agree with TRBD1. The CDR3 contains 19 residues. The germline V gene encodes CDR1 LNHDA and CDR2 SQIVND (reference sequence). Trimming took 5 bases from V and 0 from J; bases not matched to a gene: 13. The CDR3 DNA follows: TGTGCCAGTAGTCGTTACCGGGACAGCCACCTCTCTGGGGCCAACGTCCTGACTTTC. This gives the protein CASSRYRDSHLSGANVLTF.